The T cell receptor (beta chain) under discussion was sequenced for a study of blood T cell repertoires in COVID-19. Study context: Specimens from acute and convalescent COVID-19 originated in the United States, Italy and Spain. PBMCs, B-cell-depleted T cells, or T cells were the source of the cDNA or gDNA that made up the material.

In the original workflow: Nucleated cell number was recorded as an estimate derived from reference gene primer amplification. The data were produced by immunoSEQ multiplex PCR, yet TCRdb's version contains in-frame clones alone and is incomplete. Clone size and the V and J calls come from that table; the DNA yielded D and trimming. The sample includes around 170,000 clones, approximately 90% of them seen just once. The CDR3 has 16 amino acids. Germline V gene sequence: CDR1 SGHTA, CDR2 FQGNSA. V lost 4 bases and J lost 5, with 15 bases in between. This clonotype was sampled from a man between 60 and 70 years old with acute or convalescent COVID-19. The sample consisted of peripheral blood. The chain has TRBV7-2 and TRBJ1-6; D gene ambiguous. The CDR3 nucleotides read TGTGCCAGCAGCTCCGGGTGGTTGGCCGATAATTCACCCCTCCACTTT. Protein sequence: CASSSGWLADNSPLHF.